These 18 T cell receptor beta chains share one sample of origin, sequenced in a study of response to subunit inactivated influenza vaccine. TCRdb processed the RT-PCR reads anew with MiXCR; each CDR3 protein has one entry. The sample consists of 600,000 to 850,000 distinct CDR3 sequences, 12% to 15% of them appearing once. Sample: PBMCs from blood, taken about 14 days before vaccination. The receptors shown here come from a man aged 45-65 years who received an inactivated influenza vaccine.

This clonotype was seen a handful of times. The chain employs TRBV28 and TRBJ2-5; TRBD1 or TRBD2 may be the D gene (5 bases each). V dropped 7 bases and J dropped 1 base, with 13 bases sitting between them. Germline CDR1 is MDHEN and CDR2 is SYDVKM. The CDR3 extends over 14 amino acids. CDR3 amino acids: CASTFNGAQETQYF. In DNA form, the CDR3 reads TGTGCCAGCACCTTCAACGGGGCCCAAGAGACCCAGTACTTC.

The chain has TRBV6-1 and TRBJ2-3; TRBD2 agrees at 9 bases. In germline, CDR1 is MNHNS, CDR2 SASEGT. The CDR3 contains 15 residues. J was trimmed by 3 bases and V by 5 bases; bases with no gene match: 6. The CDR3 loop is CASSQVAGVTDTQYF. The CDR3 DNA follows: TGTGCCAGCAGTCAGGTAGCGGGAGTAACAGATACGCAGTATTTT.

There are many counts of this clonotype. This chain joins TRBV5-1 and TRBJ1-2; 10 positions agree with TRBD1. The CDR3 has 14 amino acids. With V trimmed by 5 bases and J by 4 bases, 5 bases remained unmatched. Germline V gives CDR1 SGHRS, CDR2 YFSETQ. The CDR3 here is CASSFGQGGYGYTF. The CDR3 coding sequence is TGCGCCAGCAGTTTTGGACAGGGGGGCTATGGCTACACCTTC.

The rearrangement links TRBV4-3 to TRBJ2-5; D not resolved. Trimming removed 0 bases at V and 1 base at J, with 6 bases between. This CDR3 is 14 amino acids long. Germline CDR1 and CDR2: LGHNA and YSLEER. In DNA form, the CDR3 reads TGCGCCAGCAGCCAAGATCCAGGCCAAGAGACCCAGTACTTC. Translating it yields CASSQDPGQETQYF.

This clonotype has more than one count but fewer than ten. The chain has TRBV29-1 and TRBJ2-7, with TRBD1 matching 8 bases. J gave up 6 bases and V 3 bases, and 16 bases lay outside the gene matches. Germline assignment: CDR1 SQVTM and CDR2 ANQGSEA. The CDR3 totals 16 residues. The CDR3 sequence is CSVDLPGQGPQGEQYF. DNA of the CDR3: TGCAGCGTTGATCTCCCCGGACAGGGCCCTCAGGGCGAGCAGTACTTC.

This clonotype was recorded a few times. CDR3 sequence: CASSPRDRGLAGELFF. The CDR3 DNA follows: TGTGCCAGCAGCCCCCGGGACAGGGGTCTCGCCGGGGAGCTGTTTTTT. This chain connects TRBV9 to TRBJ2-2; TRBD1 agrees at 10 bases. V was clipped by 4 bases and J by 6 bases; unmatched bases: 9. Germline loops: CDR1 SGDLS, CDR2 YYNGEE. The CDR3 is made up of 16 amino acids.

In its sample, this clonotype was seen a few times. The chain employs TRBV4-3 and TRBJ1-4; maybe TRBD1 (5 bases). The germline V gene encodes CDR1 LGHNA and CDR2 YSLEER. V was pared by 4 bases and J by 0 bases, with 9 bases between. CDR3 length equals 15 residues. The CDR3: CASSRDGATNEKLFF. CDR3 sequence (DNA): TGCGCCAGCAGCCGGGACGGTGCAACTAATGAAAAACTGTTTTTT.

At least ten counts were recorded for this clonotype. The chain has TRBV20-1 and TRBJ2-7, with 9 bases lining up with TRBD2. After removal of 5 bases from V and 3 bases from J, the junction contained 11 bases not matched to a gene. The CDR3 runs to 15 residues. The germline CDR1 and CDR2 sequences are DFQATT and SNEGSKA (reference sequence). The CDR3 DNA reads TGCAGTGCTCAAAAACCCGGGACTAGCAGCTACGAGCAGTACTTC. It translates to CSAQKPGTSSYEQYF.

The chain joins TRBV28 to TRBJ2-7; D possibly corresponds to TRBD2 (6 bases). Germline V CDR1 and CDR2: MDHEN, SYDVKM. Between the trimmed V and J ends, which lost 1 base and 6 bases, there was a span of 10 bases. The CDR3 covers 13 residues. CDR3 DNA: TGTGCCAGCAGTTTATTTATTAGCGGCGAGCAGTACTTC. It specifies CASSLFISGEQYF. Variable domain in full (rest from reference TRBV28 and TRBJ2-7): DVKVTQSSRYLVKRTGEKVFLECVQDMDHENMFWYRQDPGLGLRLIYFSYDVKMKEKGDIPEGYSVSREKKERFSLILESASTNQTSMYLCASSLFISGEQYFGPGTRLTVT.

This clonotype was seen a handful of times. This chain joins TRBV7-9 and TRBJ2-5; perhaps TRBD2 as D (5 bases). CDR1 and CDR2 from the germline V gene are SEHNR and FQNEAQ (reference sequence). The CDR3 totals 14 residues. Trimming left V 1 base short and J 7 bases short, with 13 bases between. This CDR3 reads CASSLESGGGTQYF. CDR3 in DNA: TGTGCCAGCAGCTTAGAATCTGGAGGAGGGACCCAGTACTTC.

The chain combines TRBV6-6 with TRBJ1-2; 7 positions match TRBD1. The CDR3 runs 12 residues. Germline trimming cut 6 bases from V and 4 bases from J; bases unmatched to any gene: 2. Germline CDR1 MNHNY, CDR2 SVGAGI (reference sequence). CDR3 in amino acids: CASRTGFYGYTF. CDR3 bases: TGTGCCAGCAGGACAGGGTTCTATGGCTACACCTTC.

The chain joins TRBV29-1 to TRBJ2-5; TRBD2 aligns across 14 bases. V shed 7 bases and J 2 bases; nucleotides not matched to a gene: 15. CDR3 length equals 18 residues. CDR1 and CDR2 (germline): SQVTM, ANQGSEA. CDR3 in amino acids: CSAQGLAGGGWIQETQYF. CDR3 DNA: TGCAGCGCCCAAGGACTAGCGGGGGGAGGGTGGATACAAGAGACCCAGTACTTC.

This clonotype was recorded a few times. The chain has TRBV2 and TRBJ2-5; D remains unclear. The CDR3 contains 15 residues. V shed 2 bases and J shed 7 bases, with 17 bases lying between them. Germline lookup yields CDR1 SNHLY and CDR2 FYNNEI. The CDR3: CASSEFLVTKGTQYF. The CDR3 DNA sequence: TGTGCCAGCAGTGAATTTCTGGTTACAAAAGGGACCCAGTACTTC.

The V and J genes are TRBV7-2 and TRBJ2-1; 11 bases line up with TRBD2. The germline gives CDR1 SGHTA, CDR2 FQGNSA. The CDR3 totals 17 residues. The junction had 5 bases not matched to a gene; V was cut back by 3 bases and J by 1 base. The CDR3 region has the DNA TGTGCCAGCAGCTTTTCCGGGACTAGCGGATCCTACAATGAGCAGTTCTTC. Encoded protein: CASSFSGTSGSYNEQFF.

The chain employs TRBV24-1 and TRBJ2-1, with D perhaps matching TRBD1 (5 bases). Looked up from germline, CDR1 is KGHDR and CDR2 is SFDVKD. The CDR3 contains 14 residues. V lost 5 bases and J lost 12, with 19 bases in between. CDR3 residues: CATSGKGPGFGQFF. The CDR3 DNA reads as TGTGCCACCAGTGGAAAGGGGCCAGGGTTTGGGCAGTTCTTC.

The chain combines TRBV6-1 with TRBJ1-1, with D possibly being TRBD1 (5 bases). CDR1 is MNHNS, CDR2 SASEGT, per germline. CDR3 length: 13 residues. V lost 6 bases and J 4 bases, leaving 12 bases between the germline ends. CDR3 nucleotides: TGTGCCAGCAGCTCAACAGGTCCCACTGAAGCTTTCTTT. It specifies CASSSTGPTEAFF.

This clonotype was found many times. The V gene is TRBV29-1, the J gene TRBJ2-3, with 11 bases aligning to TRBD2. This CDR3 contains 15 residues. The germline V gene has CDR1 SQVTM and CDR2 ANQGSEA. V dropped 4 bases and J dropped 8; count of bases not matched to a gene: 11. CDR3 sequence: CSVVIAGGAVGTQYF. CDR3 nucleotides: TGCAGCGTTGTAATAGCGGGAGGGGCAGTCGGTACGCAGTATTTT.

This chain uses TRBV20-1 with TRBJ2-7; perhaps TRBD1 as D (5 bases). Germline V gene lookup returns CDR1 DFQATT and CDR2 SNEGSKA (reference sequence). V lost 3 bases and J lost 3, with 12 bases in between. The CDR3 runs 13 residues. CDR3 nucleotides: TGCAGTGCTAGCGTCGGACAAAACTACGAGCAGTACTTC. It is translated as CSASVGQNYEQYF.